This TCR beta chain emerged from a study of T-cell reconstitution after alpha-beta-depleted transplantation in children. The CDR3 covers 15 residues. Trimming pared 1 base from V and 0 bases from J, leaving 10 bases between. From germline, CDR1 is SGHVS and CDR2 FQNEAQ. This clonotype was found many times. Construction of the TCRbeta library involved unique molecular identifiers. TCRdb reprocessed the PCR reads with MiXCR, giving one entry per CDR3 protein. The sample carries 490,000 or so distinct CDR3 sequences, under 15% recorded once. The specimen was PBMCs from the stem cell graft donor, collected from the stem cell graft. The chain has TRBV7-8 and TRBJ2-7; a possible D gene is TRBD2 (6 bases). The clonotype originates from a human donor who donated a stem cell graft to a child with combined immunodeficiency. The CDR3 nucleotides read TGTGCCAGCAGCTTAGTGGCGGGGAACTCCTACGAGCAGTACTTC. This codes for CASSLVAGNSYEQYF.